One T cell receptor beta chain is described in this entry. The antigen remains undetermined. The V gene lost 4 bases and the J gene lost 4 bases, with 13 bases spanning the gap. This CDR3 has 15 residues. Conversion of TCR transcripts into cDNA relied on 5'RACE template switching, which added a universal primer site and UMIs. Each CDR3 protein is one row after TCRdb ran MiXCR on the 5' RACE reads. The sample comprises approximately 550,000 distinct CDR3 sequences, 15% to 20% of which are singletons, and 14% rests with the top ten. These data come from a study of T cells after yellow fever vaccination. Study-level findings and limits: CD4 and CD8 compartments shared a small share of clonotypes. Booster sampling recovered most clones from primary vaccination (roughly 96% CD4, roughly 88% CD8).

This chain joins TRBV12-3 or TRBV12-4 and TRBJ2-2; D might be TRBD2 (6 bases). The sequence came from a man aged 25-45 years who received the YFV17D yellow fever vaccine. The material sequenced was PBMCs, taken 15 days after the yellow fever booster vaccination. CDR3 bases: TGTGCCAGCAGTTATAGCTGGGAGGTCACCGGGGAGCTGTTTTTT. Encoded protein: CASSYSWEVTGELFF.